This T cell receptor beta chain was recovered during a study of molecular identifiers for immune sequencing clone quantification listed by TCRdb under 2018. Turning to the overall study: For a replicate experiment, the RNA from either approximately 20,000 or 100,000 naive CD8 T cells was divided into five aliquots, and four of those aliquots went on to sequencing. The study was a methods study using CD8 T cells to benchmark molecular-identifier clustering-based TCR repertoire sequencing (MIDCIRS) and TCR RNA copy counting.

V was cut back by 5 bases and J by 4 bases, leaving a gap of 12 bases between them. Taken from cysteine to phenylalanine, the CDR3 has 14 residues. Only the CDR3 DNA is retained, 42 bases long and in frame from the first base. The germline V gene (reference sequence) sets CDR1 to MNHEY and CDR2 to SMNVEV. What the research found in general, with its limitations: Clones above 20 RNA copies held over 99% of molecules in CMV-specific effector cells but under 1% in naive cells. When barcode sub-clustering was left out, chimeric consensus sequences inflated TCR diversity, with chimeras reaching as high as 47%. The naive libraries included spiked-in Jurkat TCR RNA (over nine copies' worth), and this RNA is not part of the donor repertoire. Even against a background of approximately 1 million naive CD8 T cells, spiked-in Jurkat TCR RNA amounting to a single cell's worth was reported to be detectable. Modeling estimated 3 to 3.5 recovered TCR RNA copies per cell, compared with about 9.3 by digital PCR, which implies 30% to 35% capture efficiency. Identical TCR molecules sharing a barcode could cause highly expanded clone sizes to be underestimated.

The library was built by means of PCR. Sequencing took place on an Illumina HiSeq 4000. Bulk TCR libraries were prepared as previously described, using TCR primers listed in Table S5. Total RNA was purified with the Qiagen AllPrep DNA/RNA kit. Before analysis, reads from multiple sequencing runs of the same library were pooled. Regarding the original processing steps: Reads were retained only if their TCR constant sequence matched exactly, and those retained reads were trimmed to 150 nt and grouped according to their 12-nt molecular barcodes. Reads in each barcode group were sub-clustered using a 15% Levenshtein threshold, and a quality-weighted consensus sequence was built for each RNA molecule. Non-functional sequences were removed, as were lower-count sequences one edit away from another. Based on a fit of two negative binomial distributions, barcode sub-clusters having less than 20% of the maximum read count were discarded. TCRdb redid the processing of the public reads, applying fastp at Q25 and MiXCR, and retained in-frame beta chains. Identical CDR3 protein sequences are pooled into one entry, listed with their most common genes and DNA. The V and J calls reflect TCRdb's pipeline rather than the authors' work. This sample gives tens of thousands of distinct CDR3 sequences in total; over 15% of them show up just once. About 1.5% of the sample comes from the top ten.

This clonotype showed up just a few times. Which antigen it targets is not known. No much larger clone exists at a distance of one base, and base qualities are not known. Libraries of naive CD8 T cells were built from anywhere between about 17,000 and 1,000,000 sorted cells, with 10%, 30% or 50% of the purified RNA used. On a BD FACSAria II, naive CD8 T cells were FACS-sorted as CD8+CD4-CCR7+CD45RA+ and collected into RLT Plus buffer. Detection sensitivity was tested by spiking Jurkat RNA equal to over 8 TCR copies' worth into samples containing 20,000-1,000,000 naive CD8 T cells. Enrichment of CD8 T cells was performed with RosetteSep CD8+ T Cell Enrichment Cocktail and Ficoll-Paque, after which ACK red cell lysis was carried out.

The chain uses TRBV27 and TRBJ1-5, with a tentative D gene TRBD1 over 6 matching bases. The source material was naive CD8+ T cells from blood, with Jurkat cell RNA spiked in. What the cell subset or site label conveys for this sample: FACS-sorted CD8+CD4-CCR7+CD45RA+ naive T cells. This sequence was found in a human donor in good health. Some libraries in this study had Jurkat cell RNA spiked in. The CDR3 region: CASSPTGYNQPQHF. In nucleotide form, the sequence is TGTGCCAGCAGTCCAACAGGGTATAATCAGCCCCAGCATTTT.